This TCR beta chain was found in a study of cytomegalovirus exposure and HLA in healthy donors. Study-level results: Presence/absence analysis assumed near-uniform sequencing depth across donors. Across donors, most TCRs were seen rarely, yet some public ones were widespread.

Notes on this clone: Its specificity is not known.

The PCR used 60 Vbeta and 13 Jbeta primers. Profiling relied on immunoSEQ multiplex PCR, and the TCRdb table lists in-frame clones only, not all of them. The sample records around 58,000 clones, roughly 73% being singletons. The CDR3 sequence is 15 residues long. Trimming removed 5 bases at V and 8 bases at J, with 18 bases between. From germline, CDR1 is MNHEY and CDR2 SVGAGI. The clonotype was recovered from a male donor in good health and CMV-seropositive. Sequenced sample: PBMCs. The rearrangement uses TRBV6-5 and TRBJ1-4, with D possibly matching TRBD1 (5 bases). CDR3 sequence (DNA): TGTGCCAGCAGTCCCAGGGCCAAACCGGTGGAAAAACTGTTTTTT. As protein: CASSPRAKPVEKLFF.